These 11 T cell receptor beta chains share one sample of origin, sequenced in a study of blood T cell repertoires in COVID-19. Clones were read by immunoSEQ multiplex PCR, and TCRdb kept only the in-frame ones, dropping some. The data show 450,000 or so clones, around nine tenths seen once. The sequenced sample consisted of peripheral blood. Receptors were obtained from a man aged 18 to 29 with COVID-19, enrolled during active disease.

This rearrangement joins TRBV7-9 to TRBJ2-3; 7 bases fit TRBD2. Germline V gene sequence: CDR1 SEHNR, CDR2 FQNEAQ (reference sequence). The CDR3 is 19 amino acids. V lost 4 bases and J lost 0; bases outside the gene matches: 16. CDR3 sequence (DNA): TGTGCCAGCAGCTGGATAGGGGCGGGGGACGGGCGCAGCACAGATACGCAGTATTTT. Its protein is CASSWIGAGDGRSTDTQYF.

The chain uses TRBV29-1 and TRBJ2-6, with D unclear. CDR3 length equals 13 residues. Per the germline V gene, CDR1 is SQVTM and CDR2 is ANQGSEA. Deletions cut 8 bases from V and 0 bases from J, with 8 bases between. CDR3 sequence: CSYSLSGANVLTF. The CDR3 coding sequence is TGCAGCTACAGTCTCTCTGGGGCCAACGTCCTGACTTTC.

The CDR3 DNA reads as TGTGCCAGCAGCGAAGTCCTTTTGAGGGACAGGGTTGGAGACGAGCAGTACTTC. Residues: CASSEVLLRDRVGDEQYF. The V call is TRBV14, the J call TRBJ2-7; TRBD1 aligns across 9 bases. Germline CDR1 and CDR2: SGHDN and FVKESK. V was pared by 5 bases and J by 5 bases, with 19 bases of the junction left unmatched. This CDR3 has 18 residues.

The rearrangement links TRBV5-1 to TRBJ2-7; 11 bases agree with TRBD2. There are 17 residues in the CDR3. The J segment lost 0 bases and the V segment lost 3 bases, leaving 8 bases of the junction unmatched. Germline assignment: CDR1 SGHRS and CDR2 YFSETQ. CDR3 sequence (DNA): TGCGCCAGCAGCTATTACCCTGGACTAGCGGGCTCCTACGAGCAGTACTTC. Its protein product is CASSYYPGLAGSYEQYF.

V is TRBV9 and J is TRBJ2-3; tentatively, D is TRBD1 (6 bases). V was shortened by 4 bases and J by 2 bases, with 11 bases between the two germline ends. This CDR3 is 14 amino acids long. Germline V gene sequence: CDR1 SGDLS, CDR2 YYNGEE. The CDR3 loop reads CASSPRGSTDTQYF. The CDR3 DNA is TGTGCCAGCAGCCCGAGGGGGTCCACAGATACGCAGTATTTT.

The J gene is TRBJ2-7, the V gene TRBV6-5; tentative D call: TRBD1 (6 bases). The V and J ends lost 6 bases and 1 base respectively, with 10 bases between them. Germline V gene data show CDR1 as MNHEY and CDR2 as SVGAGI. The CDR3 has 13 residues. Here the CDR3 DNA reads TGTGCCAGCAGGCTGGACAGATCCTACGAGCAGTACTTC. As protein: CASRLDRSYEQYF.

The chain has TRBV6-5 and TRBJ1-1; D remains unclear. CDR1 is MNHEY and CDR2 is SVGAGI in the germline V gene. V was shortened by 8 bases and J by 1 base, with 11 bases between the two germline ends. CDR3 length: 13 residues. The CDR3 region has the DNA TGTGCCAGCGGGAGGACGGAGAACACTGAAGCTTTCTTT. Translating it yields CASGRTENTEAFF.

V and J are TRBV18 and TRBJ1-6, with 7 bases matching TRBD1. Germline trimming cut 3 bases from V and 7 bases from J; bases unmatched to any gene: 6. This CDR3 region has 15 residues. Germline V lookup: CDR1 KGHSH, CDR2 LQKENI. CDR3 protein: CASSPPDRWNSPLHF. CDR3 DNA: TGTGCCAGCTCACCTCCGGACAGGTGGAATTCACCCCTCCACTTT.

V and J are TRBV4-1 and TRBJ1-2; TRBD1 agrees at 10 bases. Germline CDR1 is MGHRA and CDR2 is YSYEKL. The J segment lost 3 bases and the V segment lost 0 bases, leaving 19 bases of the junction unmatched. CDR3 size: 21 residues. The CDR3 bases are TGCGCCAGCAGCCAAGAAGGATTATTCGGGACAGGGGATTTTAGGCACTATGGCTACACCTTC. Its protein is CASSQEGLFGTGDFRHYGYTF.

The chain has TRBV6-1 and TRBJ1-2; D unresolved. This CDR3 contains 14 residues. Germline V gives CDR1 MNHNS, CDR2 SASEGT. Between the trimmed V and J ends, which lost 1 base and 8 bases, there was a span of 14 bases. The CDR3 nucleotides are TGTGCCAGCAGTGAAGGCGGTTCGGCAAACGGCTACACCTTC. Translated: CASSEGGSANGYTF.

The rearrangement uses TRBV4-1 and TRBJ2-1; 14 positions agree with TRBD2. J was trimmed by 14 bases and V by 5 bases; bases with no gene match: 2. This CDR3 has 12 amino acids. From germline, CDR1 is MGHRA and CDR2 YSYEKL. CDR3 DNA: TGCGCCAGCAGCGAGACTAGCGGGAGGGAGTTCTTC. Its protein is CASSETSGREFF.